This T cell receptor (beta chain) was sequenced during a study of radiotherapy plus CTLA-4 blockade in lung cancer. Study results and limitations: Tumor-derived TCR clones expanded in blood after radiotherapy plus ipilimumab. Among reported predictors of response, early blood T cell clone dynamics with interferon-beta performed best.

TCRdb keeps only in-frame clones here, not all; method: immunoSEQ multiplex PCR. The profile shows 80,000 to 100,000 clones, 65% to 75% of them singletons. This clone has only a few counts. The antigen remains undetermined. The TCR sequence derives from a human donor with non-small cell lung cancer who had a partial response to radiotherapy plus ipilimumab. Some clones in this sample may be carry-over from other donors' samples. Here the sequenced sample was peripheral blood, taken from a patient treated with radiotherapy plus ipilimumab.

As DNA, the CDR3 is TGCGCCAGCAGCCAGGACTCCCCTCGGGATACGCAGTATTTT. Its translation is CASSQDSPRDTQYF. The chain links TRBV5-1 to TRBJ2-3; TRBD2 might be the D (5 bases). In germline, CDR1 is SGHRS, CDR2 YFSETQ. The CDR3 runs to 14 residues. Trimming pared 4 bases from V and 6 bases from J, leaving 15 bases between.